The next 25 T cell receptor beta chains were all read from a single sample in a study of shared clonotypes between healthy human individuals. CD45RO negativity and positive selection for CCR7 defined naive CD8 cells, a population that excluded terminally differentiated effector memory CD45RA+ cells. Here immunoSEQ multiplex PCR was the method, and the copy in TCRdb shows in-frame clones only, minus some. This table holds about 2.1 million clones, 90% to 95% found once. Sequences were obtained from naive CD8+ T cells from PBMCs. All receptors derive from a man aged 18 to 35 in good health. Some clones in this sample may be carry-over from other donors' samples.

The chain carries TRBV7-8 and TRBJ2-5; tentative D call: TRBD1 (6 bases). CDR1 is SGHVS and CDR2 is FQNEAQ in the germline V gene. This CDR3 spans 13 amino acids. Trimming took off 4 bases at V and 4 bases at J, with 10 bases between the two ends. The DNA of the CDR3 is TGTGCCAGCAGCTATCAGGGGACAGAGACCCAGTACTTC. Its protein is CASSYQGTETQYF.

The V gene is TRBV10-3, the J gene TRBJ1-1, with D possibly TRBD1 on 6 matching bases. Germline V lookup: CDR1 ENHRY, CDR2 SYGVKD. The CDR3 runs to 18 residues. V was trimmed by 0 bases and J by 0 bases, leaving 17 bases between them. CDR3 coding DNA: TGTGCCATCAGTGAGTCGATAGTACGGGGGCTAATGAACACTGAAGCTTTCTTT. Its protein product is CAISESIVRGLMNTEAFF.

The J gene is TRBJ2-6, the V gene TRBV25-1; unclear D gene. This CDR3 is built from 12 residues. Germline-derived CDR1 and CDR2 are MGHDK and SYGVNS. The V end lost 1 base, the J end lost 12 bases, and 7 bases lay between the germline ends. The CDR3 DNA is TGTGCCAGCAGTGAATTGGCTGGCGTCCTGACTTTC. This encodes CASSELAGVLTF.

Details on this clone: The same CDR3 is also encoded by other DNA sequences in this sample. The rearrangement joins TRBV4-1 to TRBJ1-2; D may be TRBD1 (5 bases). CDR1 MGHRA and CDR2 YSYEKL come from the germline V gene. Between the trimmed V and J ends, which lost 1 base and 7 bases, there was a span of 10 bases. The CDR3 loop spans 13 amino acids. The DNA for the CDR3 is TGCGCCAGCAGCCAAGGAACAGGAACTGGCTACACCTTC. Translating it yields CASSQGTGTGYTF.

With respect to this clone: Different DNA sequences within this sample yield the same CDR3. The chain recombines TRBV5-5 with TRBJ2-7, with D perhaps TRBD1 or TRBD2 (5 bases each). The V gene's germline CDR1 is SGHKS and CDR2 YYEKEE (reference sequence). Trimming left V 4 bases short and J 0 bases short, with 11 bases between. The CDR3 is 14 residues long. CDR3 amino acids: CASSAGTGSYEQYF. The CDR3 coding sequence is TGTGCCAGCAGCGCAGGGACGGGCTCCTACGAGCAGTACTTC.

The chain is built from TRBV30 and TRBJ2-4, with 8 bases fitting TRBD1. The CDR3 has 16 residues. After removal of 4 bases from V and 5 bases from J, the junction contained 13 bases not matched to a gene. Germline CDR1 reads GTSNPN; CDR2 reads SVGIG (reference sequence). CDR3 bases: TGTGCCTGGAATTCACAGGGGGAGTCTTTAGAAAACATTCAGTACTTC. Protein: CAWNSQGESLENIQYF.

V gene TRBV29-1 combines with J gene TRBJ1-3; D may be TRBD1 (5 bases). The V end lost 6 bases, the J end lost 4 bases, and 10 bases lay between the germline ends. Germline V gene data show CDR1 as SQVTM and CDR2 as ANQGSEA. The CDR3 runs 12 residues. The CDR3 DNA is TGCAGCGTCAGGGAGTCAGGAAACACCATATATTTT. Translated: CSVRESGNTIYF.

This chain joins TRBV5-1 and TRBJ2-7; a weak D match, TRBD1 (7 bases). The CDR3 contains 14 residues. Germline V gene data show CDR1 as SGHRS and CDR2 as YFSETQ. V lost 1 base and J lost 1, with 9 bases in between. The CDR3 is CASSLQGGSYEQYF. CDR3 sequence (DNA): TGCGCCAGCAGCTTGCAGGGGGGATCCTACGAGCAGTACTTC.

The CDR3 loop is CASREDRGQKTQYF. The CDR3 nucleotides read TGTGCCAGCAGGGAGGACAGGGGACAGAAGACCCAGTACTTC. The rearrangement links TRBV2 to TRBJ2-5; 9 bases match TRBD1. Germline loops: CDR1 SNHLY, CDR2 FYNNEI. Trimming at V came to 6 bases and at J to 6 bases, leaving 8 bases not matched to a gene. This CDR3 is 14 amino acids long.

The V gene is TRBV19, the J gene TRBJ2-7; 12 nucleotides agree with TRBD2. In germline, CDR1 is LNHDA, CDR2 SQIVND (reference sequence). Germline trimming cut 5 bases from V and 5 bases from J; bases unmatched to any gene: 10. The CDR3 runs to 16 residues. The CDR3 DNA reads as TGTGCCAGTAGTCCTCGCCTAGCGGGAGGGATCAACGAGCAGTACTTC. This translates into CASSPRLAGGINEQYF.

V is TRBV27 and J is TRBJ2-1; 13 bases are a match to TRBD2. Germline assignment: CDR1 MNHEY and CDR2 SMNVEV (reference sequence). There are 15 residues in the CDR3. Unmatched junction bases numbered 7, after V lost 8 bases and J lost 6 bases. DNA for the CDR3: TGTGCCAGCGCCGAGGGACTAGCGGGACGCAATGAGCAGTTCTTC. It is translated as CASAEGLAGRNEQFF.

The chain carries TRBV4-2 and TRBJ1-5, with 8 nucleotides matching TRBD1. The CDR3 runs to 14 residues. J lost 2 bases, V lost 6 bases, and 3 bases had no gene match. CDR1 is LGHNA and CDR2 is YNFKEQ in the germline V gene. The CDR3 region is CASSSGGGNQPQHF. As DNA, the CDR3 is TGTGCCAGCAGTTCAGGGGGCGGCAATCAGCCCCAGCATTTT.

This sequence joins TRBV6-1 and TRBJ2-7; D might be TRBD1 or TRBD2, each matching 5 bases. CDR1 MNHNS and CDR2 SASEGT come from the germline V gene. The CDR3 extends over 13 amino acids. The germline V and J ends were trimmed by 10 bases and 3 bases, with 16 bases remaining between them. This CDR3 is CATSGTASYEQYF. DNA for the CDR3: TGTGCCACTTCCGGGACCGCGAGCTACGAGCAGTACTTC.

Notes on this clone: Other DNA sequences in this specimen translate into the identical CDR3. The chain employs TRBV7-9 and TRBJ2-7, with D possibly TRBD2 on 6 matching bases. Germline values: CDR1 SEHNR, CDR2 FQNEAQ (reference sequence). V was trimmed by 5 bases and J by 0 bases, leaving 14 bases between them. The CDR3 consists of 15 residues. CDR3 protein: CASSLGRGSSYEQYF. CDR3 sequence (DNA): TGTGCCAGCAGCCTCGGACGGGGGAGCTCCTACGAGCAGTACTTC. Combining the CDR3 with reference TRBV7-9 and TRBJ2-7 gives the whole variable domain DTGVSQNPRHKITKRGQNVTFRCDPISEHNRLYWYRQTLGQGPEFLTYFQNEAQLEKSRLLSDRFSAERPKGSFSTLEIQRTEQGDSAMYLCASSLGRGSSYEQYFGPGTRLTVT.

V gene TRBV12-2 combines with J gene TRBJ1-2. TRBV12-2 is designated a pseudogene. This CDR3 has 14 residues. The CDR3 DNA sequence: TGTGCAAGTCGCCCAAAGGAGGGATCGGGTGGCTACACCTTC. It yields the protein CASRPKEGSGGYTF.

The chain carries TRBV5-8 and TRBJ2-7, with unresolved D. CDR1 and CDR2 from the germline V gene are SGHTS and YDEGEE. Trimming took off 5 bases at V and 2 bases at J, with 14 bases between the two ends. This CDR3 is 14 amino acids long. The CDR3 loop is CASSPGIFAYEQYF. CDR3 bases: TGTGCCAGCAGTCCGGGCATCTTCGCCTACGAGCAGTACTTC.

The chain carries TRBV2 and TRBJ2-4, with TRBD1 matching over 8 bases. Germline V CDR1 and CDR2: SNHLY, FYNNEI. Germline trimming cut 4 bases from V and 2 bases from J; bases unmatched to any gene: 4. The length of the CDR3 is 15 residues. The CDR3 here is CASSGTGGTKNIQYF. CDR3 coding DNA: TGTGCCAGCAGTGGAACAGGGGGAACCAAAAACATTCAGTACTTC.

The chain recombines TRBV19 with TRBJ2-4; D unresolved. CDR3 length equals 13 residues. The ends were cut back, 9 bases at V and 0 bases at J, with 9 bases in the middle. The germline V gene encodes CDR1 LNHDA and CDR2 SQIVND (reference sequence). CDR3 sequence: CARGWLAKNIQYF. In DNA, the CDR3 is TGTGCCAGAGGGTGGTTAGCCAAAAACATTCAGTACTTC.

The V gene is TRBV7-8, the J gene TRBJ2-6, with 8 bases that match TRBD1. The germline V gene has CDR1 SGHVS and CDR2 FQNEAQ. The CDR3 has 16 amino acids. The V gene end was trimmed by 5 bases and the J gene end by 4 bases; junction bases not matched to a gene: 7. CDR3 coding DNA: TGTGCCAGCAGCGTACGGACAGGGCCCGGGGCCAACGTCCTGACTTTC. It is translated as CASSVRTGPGANVLTF.

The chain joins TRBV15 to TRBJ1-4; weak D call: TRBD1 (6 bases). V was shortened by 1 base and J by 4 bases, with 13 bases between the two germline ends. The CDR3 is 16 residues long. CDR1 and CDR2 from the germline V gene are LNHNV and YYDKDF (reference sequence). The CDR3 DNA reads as TGTGCCACCAGCAGAGCTAGGACAGCTATTAATGAAAAACTGTTTTTT. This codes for CATSRARTAINEKLFF.

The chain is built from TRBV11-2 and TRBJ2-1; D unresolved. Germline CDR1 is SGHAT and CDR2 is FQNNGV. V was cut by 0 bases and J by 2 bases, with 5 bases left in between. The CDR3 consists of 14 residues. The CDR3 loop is CASSLEAAYNEQFF. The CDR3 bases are TGTGCCAGCAGCTTAGAGGCGGCCTACAATGAGCAGTTCTTC.

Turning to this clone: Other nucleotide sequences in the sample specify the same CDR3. The CDR3, as DNA: TGTGCCAGCAGCTCACGGGGGGGAACAGATACGCAGTATTTT. It codes for CASSSRGGTDTQYF. The chain carries TRBV7-9 and TRBJ2-3; 8 bases are a match to TRBD2. The CDR3 loop spans 14 amino acids. With 4 bases clipped from V and 3 bases from J, the junction kept 3 bases outside the gene matches. Germline V gene sequence: CDR1 SEHNR, CDR2 FQNEAQ (reference sequence).

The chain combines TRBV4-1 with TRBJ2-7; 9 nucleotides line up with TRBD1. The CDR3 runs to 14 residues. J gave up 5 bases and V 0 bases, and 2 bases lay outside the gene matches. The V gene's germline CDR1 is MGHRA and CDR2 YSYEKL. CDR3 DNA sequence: TGCGCCAGCAGCCAAGATAACAGGGGGCACGAGCAGTACTTC. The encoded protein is CASSQDNRGHEQYF.

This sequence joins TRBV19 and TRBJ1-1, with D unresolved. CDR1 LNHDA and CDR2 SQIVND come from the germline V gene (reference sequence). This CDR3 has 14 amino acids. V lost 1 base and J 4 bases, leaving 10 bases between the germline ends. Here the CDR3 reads CASSIGSGPTEAFF. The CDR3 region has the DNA TGTGCCAGTAGTATAGGGTCAGGCCCCACTGAAGCTTTCTTT.

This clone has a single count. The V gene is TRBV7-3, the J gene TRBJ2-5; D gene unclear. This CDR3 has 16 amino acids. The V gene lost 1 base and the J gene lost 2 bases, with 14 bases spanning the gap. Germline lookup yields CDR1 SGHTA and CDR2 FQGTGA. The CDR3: CASSLKSISKQETQYF. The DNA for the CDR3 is TGTGCCAGCAGCTTAAAGAGCATTTCCAAACAAGAGACCCAGTACTTC.